The 12 T cell receptor beta chains listed next were all sequenced from one sample in a study of Graves' ophthalmopathy and Graves' hyperthyroidism. The authors amplified TCR beta CDR3 regions, and they did so from RNA transcripts for repertoire sequencing. Following a first-round RT-PCR that used HTBI primers, a second-round multiplex PCR was carried out. TCRdb passed the multiplex PCR reads through MiXCR, listing each CDR3 protein once. The sample has 650,000 to 900,000 distinct CDR3 sequences; approximately 40% are singletons. The sequenced material came from peripheral blood. The receptors shown here come from an adult man with Graves' ophthalmopathy.

This clonotype was found a few times. The chain is built from TRBV10-1 and TRBJ2-7, with 8 nucleotides matching TRBD1. The CDR3 totals 17 residues. V lost 1 base and J lost 2; bases outside the gene matches: 10. In germline, CDR1 is WNHNN, CDR2 SYGVQD (reference sequence). The CDR3 loop reads CASSEFSGTGGTYEQYF. The CDR3 DNA sequence: TGCGCCAGCAGTGAGTTCTCCGGGACAGGCGGGACCTACGAGCAGTACTTC.

The chain employs TRBV25-1 and TRBJ1-4; TRBD1 agrees at 8 bases. V lost 5 bases and J lost 4; bases outside the gene matches: 21. This CDR3 is 20 amino acids long. CDR1 MGHDK and CDR2 SYGVNS come from the germline V gene. Here the CDR3 reads CASSYSPLGQGRWGNEKLFF. The DNA for the CDR3 is TGTGCCAGCAGTTACTCACCCCTTGGACAGGGCCGTTGGGGTAATGAAAAACTGTTTTTT.

This clonotype was seen only a few times. Here the CDR3 DNA reads TGTGCCAGCAGCGTAAAAGGAGGGGGACCCCTCCACTTT. The encoded protein is CASSVKGGGPLHF. The V gene is TRBV9, the J gene TRBJ1-6, with D possibly matching TRBD1 (6 bases). Trimming took 1 base from V and 12 from J, leaving 11 bases between them. Per germline, CDR1 SGDLS and CDR2 YYNGEE. The CDR3 covers 13 residues.

In its sample, this clonotype was seen a few times. The chain has TRBV19 and TRBJ1-1, with unresolved D. The CDR3 spans 11 residues. Trimming removed 4 bases at V and 7 bases at J, with 7 bases between. Germline CDR1 reads LNHDA; CDR2 reads SQIVND (reference sequence). Written as DNA, the CDR3 is TGTGCCAGTAGTAACATACTTGAAGCTTTCTTT. Residues: CASSNILEAFF.

The gene calls are TRBV11-2 and TRBJ2-6; no clear D gene. CDR3 size: 15 residues. Germline CDR1 reads SGHAT; CDR2 reads FQNNGV. V lost 4 bases and J 4 bases, leaving 11 bases between the germline ends. The CDR3 loop reads CASSSLDPGANVLTF. The CDR3 DNA reads as TGTGCCAGCAGCTCTCTGGATCCCGGGGCCAACGTCCTGACTTTC.

This clonotype has a handful of counts. The DNA of the CDR3 is TGCAGCGTTGAGACTAGCGGAGGACAAGAGACCCAGTACTTC. This encodes CSVETSGGQETQYF. V usage is TRBV29-1 and J usage is TRBJ2-5; 9 positions match TRBD2. Germline loops: CDR1 SQVTM, CDR2 ANQGSEA. With 3 bases clipped from V and 2 bases from J, the junction kept 4 bases outside the gene matches. This CDR3 has 14 amino acids.

The sample holds a few counts of this clonotype. The chain joins TRBV4-3 to TRBJ2-7; D is possibly TRBD1 or TRBD2 (6 bases each). The germline gives CDR1 LGHNA, CDR2 YSLEER. The CDR3 has 15 residues. V lost 4 bases, J lost 4 bases, and 17 bases lay in between. CDR3 in DNA: TGCGCCAGCAGCCCCCGTGGGGGGCTTGAATACGAGCAGTACTTC. Protein product: CASSPRGGLEYEQYF.

This chain links TRBV6-1 with TRBJ2-5; weak D call: TRBD1 (6 bases). Germline lookup yields CDR1 MNHNS and CDR2 SASEGT. The CDR3 consists of 13 residues. V was pared by 5 bases and J by 3 bases, with 10 bases between. This CDR3 reads CASSFGDKETQYF. In DNA form, the CDR3 reads TGTGCCAGCAGTTTCGGGGACAAAGAGACCCAGTACTTC.

Details on this clonotype: A clone one base away is much larger, so this may be a read error. The rearrangement links TRBV9 to TRBJ1-1; D is perhaps TRBD1 (5 bases). Germline CDR1 is SGDLS and CDR2 is YYNGEE. V was cut by 6 bases and J by 4 bases, with 16 bases left in between. This CDR3 comprises 14 residues. CDR3 sequence reads: CASTPARQSTEAFF. The CDR3 DNA reads TGTGCCAGCACTCCCGCCAGACAGAGCACTGAAGCTTTCTTT.

Regarding this clonotype: The junction departs from germline at one end; a sequencing error may be responsible. The chain uses TRBV5-1 and TRBJ1-2; D gene uncertain. Looked up from germline, CDR1 is SGHRS and CDR2 is YFSETQ. This CDR3 has 14 amino acids. The CDR3 sequence: CVSSTRSDNYGYTF. The CDR3 DNA follows: TGCGTCAGCAGCACCCGCTCAGATAACTATGGCTACACCTTC. Supplemented by reference TRBV5-1 and TRBJ1-2, the full variable domain reads KAGVTQTPRYLIKTRGQQVTLSCSPISGHRSVSWYQQTPGQGLQFLFEYFSETQRNKGNFPGRFSGRQFSNSRSEMNVSTLELGDSALYLCVSSTRSDNYGYTFGSGTRLTVV.

The rearrangement joins TRBV6-2 or TRBV6-3 to TRBJ2-7, with 8 bases fitting TRBD1. CDR3 length: 16 amino acids. The V gene end was trimmed by 2 bases and the J gene end by 2 bases; junction bases not matched to a gene: 8. Germline V gene lookup returns CDR1 MNHEY and CDR2 SVGEGT. The CDR3 DNA sequence: TGTGCCAGCAGTTACGGAAACGGGACAGGACCCTACGAGCAGTACTTC. It encodes CASSYGNGTGPYEQYF.

The CDR3 region has the DNA TGTGCCAGCAGAGACCACAGGGGGCTGGCTCAGCCCCAGCATTTT. It is translated as CASRDHRGLAQPQHF. This chain connects TRBV2 to TRBJ1-5; 9 positions agree with TRBD1. Germline CDR1 is SNHLY and CDR2 is FYNNEI. The CDR3 runs to 15 residues. V was clipped by 6 bases and J by 6 bases; unmatched bases: 9.